This TCR beta chain is from a study of OX40 agonist ivuxolimab in advanced cancers. Generated by immunoSEQ multiplex PCR, the TCRdb table keeps only in-frame clones and is missing some. The profile shows over 50,000 clones, approximately 81% of them singletons. Trimming removed 5 bases from V and 3 bases from J, with 20 bases in between. The CDR3 is made up of 16 amino acids. Germline loops: CDR1 SGHVS, CDR2 FQNEAQ. The J gene is TRBJ2-7, the V gene TRBV7-8; perhaps TRBD1 as D (6 bases). Sequences were derived from CD4+ or CD8+ T cells sorted from blood, sampled in a trial of the OX40 agonist ivuxolimab. The TCR was taken from an adult with an advanced solid tumor such as melanoma, head and neck, liver or kidney cancer. The chain's CDR3 is CASSLRQASGIYEQYF. The CDR3 DNA reads TGTGCCAGCAGCCTACGACAGGCATCCGGGATCTACGAGCAGTACTTC.